This T cell receptor beta chain was profiled in a study of spatial heterogeneity in lung cancer (dated by TCRdb to 2018 to 2020). For the study in its entirety: The donors were more than 65 patients from the lung TRACERx cohort who had early-stage, untreated non-small cell lung cancer. Nonsynonymous mutation counts, determined by whole-exome sequencing of tumor tissue, were related to features of the TCR repertoire. The study quantitatively compared TCR alpha and beta repertoires across multiple tumor regions, matched nontumor lung and blood in non-small cell lung cancer. Follow-up PBMC samples were sequenced whenever the samples were available, and the median time to follow-up was approximately 24 months after resection. In the raw uncorrected reads, each unique combination of TCR and UMI appeared more than ten times on average. At surgery, hundreds of tumor regions, 63 to 70 matched nontumor lung samples and 56 PBMC samples were TCR-sequenced for both alpha and beta chains. Beta-chain transcripts were consistently detected in greater numbers than alpha-chain transcripts, which likely reflects a higher abundance of beta-chain transcripts. What the research found in general, with its limitations: Ubiquitous expanded tumor TCRs were detected in blood more often at tumor resection than at routine follow-up. Only approximately 13 patients were included in comparisons of baseline and follow-up blood repertoires. Additional single-cell paired TCR alpha and beta sequencing was considered necessary to confirm, at a functional level, the hypothesis that regional TCRs recognize regional mutations.

The protocol used for the library was 5' RACE. Sequencing was carried out with a NextSeq 500. The TCR library protocol attached a unique molecular identifier to each TCR cDNA molecule to allow correction of PCR and sequencing errors. In the source study's methods: Decombinator tools were used for TCR identification, UMI-based error correction and CDR3 extraction. TCRs above a frequency of 2 per 1,000, corresponding to the top 1% of the tumor frequency distribution, were defined as expanded. Rényi diversity was computed with the R vegan package after subsampling each repertoire 100 times to 5,000 TCRs. To build CDR3 similarity networks, amino acid triplet string-kernel similarity was used, and CDR3s were connected when their pairwise similarity was above 0.82. TCRdb reprocessing: public reads trimmed at Q25 with fastp, clones called with MiXCR, in-frame beta chains kept. Identical CDR3 protein sequences are pooled into one entry, listed with their most common genes and DNA. TCRdb assigned the V and J calls; the authors' analysis was not used. Within this sample are about 17,000 distinct CDR3 sequences, with 15% to 20% of them counted one time only. 6.2% of the sample belongs to the ten largest clones.

At least ten counts were recorded for this clonotype. The target of this receptor is not known. The record has no base qualities; no much larger clone is one base away. The sample's time point label, decoded: blood at routine non-recurrence follow-up after resection. For TCR sequencing, whole RNA was extracted from tumor and nontumor lung tissue, or from cryopreserved PBMC samples, and no cell sorting was done. Only patients for whom sufficient RNA was available from at least two tumor regions were selected for TCR sequencing. This clonotype was obtained from a male donor with early-stage non-small cell lung cancer. Sequences were derived from PBMCs, sampled at follow-up.

The CDR3 amino acid sequence is: CASSLKRDSYGYTF. The nucleotide sequence reads as follows: TGTGCCAGCAGCTTAAAGCGGGACAGCTATGGCTACACCTTC. The V and J genes are TRBV7-8 and TRBJ1-2; 7 bases in the junction line up with TRBD1. For CDR1 and CDR2, the germline V gene lists SGHVS and FQNEAQ. From the cysteine through the phenylalanine, the CDR3 covers 14 amino acids. The kept DNA is CDR3 alone, 42 bases in frame from the first base. V lost 2 bases and J lost 4 bases, and the count of bases not matched to a germline gene is 4. Extended through the reference TRBV7-8 and TRBJ1-2 proteins, this CDR3 yields the full variable domain: GAGVSQSPRYKVAKRGQDVALRCDPISGHVSLFWYQQALGQGPEFLTYFQNEAQLDKSGLPSDRFFAERPEGSVSTLKIQRTQQEDSAVYLCASSLKRDSYGYTFGSGTRLTVV.